The 17 T cell receptor beta chains below come from one sample, sequenced in a study of T cells in tuberculosis (dated by TCRdb to 2017 to 2018). The method behind the library was the immunoSEQ multiplex PCR assay. As stored in TCRdb, this immuneACCESS dataset retains in-frame rearrangements with V and J assigned. A fraction of the clones does not appear; measured against another copy, unresolved V genes explain less than half of the discrepancy, and the remainder lacks a known reason. The sample records more than 30,000 clones, 90% to 95% of which are singletons. 9% to 14% of the sample lies in the top ten. Sequenced sample: PBMCs. These receptors all come from a donor between 10 and 35 years old with latent tuberculosis or without tuberculosis infection. Some clones in this sample may be carry-over from other donors' samples.

This sequence joins TRBV10-3 and TRBJ2-1; D uncertain. Germline values: CDR1 ENHRY, CDR2 SYGVKD. Trimming left V 9 bases short and J 5 bases short, with 14 bases between. The CDR3 has 13 amino acids. CDR3 DNA sequence: TGTGCCATACAGTTGGCCCAAAACAATGAGCAGTTCTTC. It encodes CAIQLAQNNEQFF.

V usage is TRBV15 and J usage is TRBJ2-7, with D perhaps TRBD1 (6 bases). Germline loops: CDR1 LNHNV, CDR2 YYDKDF (reference sequence). The CDR3 consists of 14 residues. With 2 bases removed from V and 5 bases from J, the gap between germline ends came to 13 bases. CDR3 DNA: TGTGCCACCAGCAGAACGACAGGAGTTGACGAGCAGTACTTC. It encodes CATSRTTGVDEQYF.

J is TRBJ1-2 and V is TRBV19; possible D gene TRBD1, 5 bases. Germline CDR1 LNHDA, CDR2 SQIVND (reference sequence). V was trimmed by 5 bases and J by 3 bases, leaving 19 bases between them. The CDR3 spans 16 residues. CDR3 in amino acids: CASSPKDGRGDYGYTF. CDR3 bases: TGTGCCAGTAGTCCGAAGGACGGCCGGGGGGACTATGGCTACACCTTC.

This chain joins TRBV30 and TRBJ1-5; perhaps TRBD1 as D (5 bases). V gave up 2 bases and J gave up 6 bases, with 11 bases separating them. There are 13 residues in the CDR3. The germline V gene has CDR1 GTSNPN and CDR2 SVGIG (reference sequence). CDR3 nucleotides: TGTGCCTGGAGTCTAAGGAGGGGTCAGCCCCAGCATTTT. Translated: CAWSLRRGQPQHF.

V gene TRBV28 combines with J gene TRBJ1-2, with 8 bases aligning to TRBD1. The CDR3 sequence is 14 residues long. V dropped 3 bases and J dropped 3; count of bases not matched to a gene: 3. Germline loops: CDR1 MDHEN, CDR2 SYDVKM. The CDR3 loop is CASSFAGGDYGYTF. DNA of the CDR3: TGTGCCAGCAGTTTTGCAGGGGGCGACTATGGCTACACCTTC.

This chain uses TRBV6-5 with TRBJ1-1, with TRBD1 matching over 7 bases. Germline V gene data show CDR1 as MNHEY and CDR2 as SVGAGI. The trim removed 0 bases at V and 5 bases at J, leaving 6 bases unmatched. This CDR3 is built from 15 residues. The CDR3 sequence is CASSYSSVQGTEAFF. In nucleotides, the CDR3 is TGTGCCAGCAGTTACTCGTCGGTACAGGGGACTGAAGCTTTCTTT.

This clone was recorded once. The CDR3 DNA follows: TGTGCCAGCAGCCCCACAGGTCGGAACACCGGGGAGCTGTTTTTT. It specifies CASSPTGRNTGELFF. The J gene is TRBJ2-2, the V gene TRBV13, with D maybe TRBD1 (5 bases). The CDR3 is 15 residues long. Per the germline V gene, CDR1 is PRHDT and CDR2 is FYEKMQ (reference sequence). Trimming removed 5 bases at V and 1 base at J, with 11 bases between.

The chain joins TRBV30 to TRBJ1-6, with 7 positions matching TRBD1. V dropped 5 bases and J dropped 10; count of bases not matched to a gene: 8. The CDR3 loop spans 13 amino acids. Germline V gives CDR1 GTSNPN, CDR2 SVGIG (reference sequence). The CDR3 bases are TGTGCCTGGCGGGACAGCCTAGGATCACCCCTCCACTTT. Protein: CAWRDSLGSPLHF.

The chain uses TRBV6-6 and TRBJ1-1; maybe TRBD1 (5 bases). V lost 5 bases and J lost 2, with 12 bases in between. The germline V gene encodes CDR1 MNHNY and CDR2 SVGAGI (reference sequence). CDR3 length: 14 residues. The CDR3 is CASSGRQSNTEAFF. CDR3 in DNA: TGTGCCAGCAGTGGGCGACAGAGTAACACTGAAGCTTTCTTT.

The genes are TRBV5-4 and TRBJ1-1; 12 nucleotides line up with TRBD1. Germline-derived CDR1 and CDR2 are SGHNT and YYREEE (reference sequence). This CDR3 is 14 amino acids long. V lost 3 bases and J lost 8; bases outside the gene matches: 5. CDR3 sequence (DNA): TGTGCCAGCAGCTCGGAGGGACAGGGGGCCGAAGCTTTCTTT. Encoded protein: CASSSEGQGAEAFF.

This clone was observed a few times. J is TRBJ2-2 and V is TRBV13; TRBD1 is a possible D gene (6 bases). The V end was cut by 1 base, the J end by 2 bases, with 8 bases between. The CDR3 is made up of 15 amino acids. CDR1 is PRHDT and CDR2 is FYEKMQ in the germline V gene (reference sequence). CDR3 sequence: CASSLEGQNTGELFF. The CDR3 bases are TGTGCCAGCAGCTTAGAGGGACAAAACACCGGGGAGCTGTTTTTT. Full variable domain (rest looked up from reference TRBV13 and TRBJ2-2): AAGVIQSPRHLIKEKRETATLKCYPIPRHDTVYWYQQGPGQDPQFLISFYEKMQSDKGSIPDRFSAQQFSDYHSELNMSSLELGDSALYFCASSLEGQNTGELFFGEGSRLTVL.

This clone was recorded only once. V usage is TRBV19 and J usage is TRBJ1-6, with D unresolved. Germline lookup yields CDR1 LNHDA and CDR2 SQIVND (reference sequence). Trimming shortened V by 0 bases and J by 13 bases, and 19 bases separated the two germline ends. This CDR3 is 16 amino acids long. The CDR3 DNA reads TGTGCCAGTAGTATAGATCGCAACCGGGGAGTTGGGCCCCTCCACTTT. Protein: CASSIDRNRGVGPLHF. The entire variable domain, with the rest obtained from reference TRBV19 and TRBJ1-6, is as follows: DGGITQSPKYLFRKEGQNVTLSCEQNLNHDAMYWYRQDPGQGLRLIYYSQIVNDFQKGDIAEGYSVSREKKESFPLTVTSAQKNPTAFYLCASSIDRNRGVGPLHFGNGTRLTVT.

CDR3: CASSLQGVSYGYTF. In DNA, the CDR3 is TGTGCCAGCAGTTTGCAGGGGGTCTCCTATGGCTACACCTTC. The chain uses TRBV27 and TRBJ1-2; 7 bases fit TRBD1. This CDR3 is built from 14 residues. Trimming took 3 bases from V and 4 from J; bases not matched to a gene: 5. The germline CDR1 and CDR2 sequences are MNHEY and SMNVEV (reference sequence).

The J gene is TRBJ1-2, the V gene TRBV6-6; no firm D call. V was cut by 0 bases and J by 8 bases, with 10 bases left in between. The CDR3 is 13 residues long. Germline CDR1 reads MNHNY; CDR2 reads SVGAGI (reference sequence). The CDR3 protein is CASSYSRSEGYTF. CDR3 sequence (DNA): TGTGCCAGCAGTTACTCGAGGAGTGAAGGCTACACCTTC.

The chain is built from TRBV13 and TRBJ1-1; 7 nucleotides line up with TRBD1. The CDR3 is made up of 13 amino acids. Germline lookup yields CDR1 PRHDT and CDR2 FYEKMQ (reference sequence). V lost 1 base and J lost 7; bases outside the gene matches: 3. The CDR3 nucleotides read TGTGCCAGCAGCTTAGTGGCAGGGGGTGAAGCTTTCTTT. Translating gives CASSLVAGGEAFF.

This chain uses TRBV7-8 with TRBJ2-1; TRBD2 matches 8 bases. The junction had 8 bases not matched to a gene; V was cut back by 3 bases and J by 10 bases. This CDR3 contains 14 residues. Germline CDR1 is SGHVS and CDR2 is FQNEAQ. The CDR3 is CASSLSGGAREQFF. The CDR3 bases are TGTGCCAGCAGCTTGTCGGGGGGGGCCCGGGAGCAGTTCTTC.

The rearrangement links TRBV19 to TRBJ1-1, with D uncertain. Germline assignment: CDR1 LNHDA and CDR2 SQIVND (reference sequence). Trimming shortened V by 7 bases and J by 1 base, and 4 bases separated the two germline ends. The CDR3 is made up of 11 amino acids. CDR3 DNA: TGTGCCAGTACTACGAACACTGAAGCTTTCTTT. This gives the protein CASTTNTEAFF.